The clone carrying this T cell receptor beta chain was found a few times. Its antigen is currently unknown. Prior to thyroid surgery, none of the patients had received any treatment. This specimen belongs to a study of metastatic and nonmetastatic thyroid tumors. On the study more broadly: Repertoire comparisons spanned blood and tumor or nodule tissue from malignant and benign thyroid patients.

Study outcomes and limitations: Patients with malignant thyroid tumors reportedly had significantly higher TCR beta diversity than those with benign nodules, in blood and tumor.

V dropped 7 bases and J dropped 5 bases, with 20 bases sitting between them. Germline CDR1 MNHNS, CDR2 SASEGT. There are 15 residues in the CDR3. TCRdb re-processed the PCR reads through MiXCR. The table records approximately 31,000 clones, 25% to 35% of them present only once. The chain is built from TRBV6-1 and TRBJ1-2, with D tentatively TRBD1 (5 bases). The receptor was isolated from a female donor with papillary thyroid cancer or a benign thyroid nodule (not recorded which). Some clones in this sample may be carry-over from other donors' samples. Material: blood. In nucleotides, the CDR3 is TGTGCCAGCAAATCTTCCTGGACAAGGATTTATGGCTACACCTTC. Protein: CASKSSWTRIYGYTF.